This T cell receptor (beta chain) comes out of a study of blood T cell repertoires in COVID-19. This CDR3 is 16 amino acids long. J was trimmed by 4 bases and V by 2 bases; bases with no gene match: 7. CDR1 and CDR2 from the germline V gene are LGHDT and YNNKEL (reference sequence). Authors' analysis steps: Estimation of nucleated cell counts was performed using reference gene primer amplification. Clones were sequenced by immunoSEQ multiplex PCR, and TCRdb holds only the in-frame ones, with some missing. V and J calls and clone size come straight from that table; D and trimming were deduced from the DNA. The sample yields 250,000 to 300,000 clones, about 88% seen once.

The origin of this receptor is a young man with acute COVID-19. The chain employs TRBV3-1 (or the pseudogene TRBV3-2) and TRBJ2-3, with 9 bases lining up with TRBD2. Sample: PBMCs or T cells enriched from blood (not recorded which). Written as DNA, the CDR3 is TGTGCCAGCAGCCAACTTGTAGCGGGGGAACCAGATACGCAGTATTTT. The encoded protein is CASSQLVAGEPDTQYF.